The 11 T cell receptor beta chains below come from one sample, sequenced in a study of Graves' ophthalmopathy and Graves' hyperthyroidism. Transcripts of RNA were the source for amplifying TCR beta CDR3 regions. The first round was an RT-PCR with HTBI primers, and the second round was a multiplex PCR. Using its own MiXCR run on the multiplex PCR reads, TCRdb lists one record per CDR3 protein. Of around 1.1 million distinct CDR3 sequences in the sample, about 35% are singletons; the top ten hold around 10%. Sample: peripheral blood or thyroid tissue (not recorded which). These receptor sequences come from an adult man with Graves' hyperthyroidism.

This clonotype was detected many times. The gene calls are TRBV29-1 and TRBJ2-7; 7 bases map to TRBD1. Germline CDR1 and CDR2: SQVTM and ANQGSEA. With 7 bases clipped from V and 2 bases from J, the junction kept 8 bases outside the gene matches. CDR3 size: 13 residues. The CDR3: CSGSRDSTYEQYF. As DNA, the CDR3 is TGCAGCGGCAGCCGGGACAGCACCTACGAGCAGTACTTC.

This clonotype was found a few times. This sequence joins TRBV20-1 and TRBJ1-6; TRBD1 matches 8 bases. CDR1 and CDR2 from the germline V gene are DFQATT and SNEGSKA (reference sequence). J gave up 9 bases and V 3 bases, and 10 bases lay outside the gene matches. The CDR3 contains 15 residues. CDR3 sequence (DNA): TGCAGTGCTAGTCTAGGACAGGGTGCACTTTCACCCCTCCACTTT. This translates into CSASLGQGALSPLHF.

The chain links TRBV12-3 or TRBV12-4 to TRBJ1-5; unclear D gene. The CDR3 extends over 13 amino acids. V was pared by 11 bases and J by 1 base, with 12 bases between. The CDR3 is CALGPDSNQPQHF. The CDR3 DNA reads as TGTGCCCTTGGACCCGACAGCAATCAGCCCCAGCATTTT.

This clonotype has only a few counts. The chain joins TRBV29-1 to TRBJ1-4; 7 nucleotides line up with TRBD1. Trimming removed 4 bases from V and 8 bases from J; junction bases left unmatched: 7. The CDR3 is made up of 13 amino acids. Germline V gene sequence: CDR1 SQVTM, CDR2 ANQGSEA. The DNA for the CDR3 is TGCAGCGTTGTTTCGCAGGGGGAGGAAAAACTGTTTTTT. This gives the protein CSVVSQGEEKLFF. Variable domain in full (rest from reference TRBV29-1 and TRBJ1-4): SAVISQKPSRDICQRGTSLTIQCQVDSQVTMMFWYRQQPGQSLTLIATANQGSEATYESGFVIDKFPISRPNLTFSTLTVSNMSPEDSSIYLCSVVSQGEEKLFFGSGTQLSVL.

The chain is built from TRBV7-7 and TRBJ2-2, with TRBD1 as a possible D gene (6 bases). The CDR3 sequence is 18 residues long. V lost 5 bases to trimming and J lost 1 base, with 20 bases between them. Germline values: CDR1 SSHAT, CDR2 FNYEAQ (reference sequence). This CDR3 reads CASSPLRVGALNTGELFF. The CDR3 nucleotides are TGTGCCAGCAGCCCGTTGAGGGTGGGGGCCTTGAACACCGGGGAGCTGTTTTTT.

This clonotype appeared many times. This rearrangement joins TRBV7-8 to TRBJ1-1; 8 bases fit TRBD1. The V gene end was trimmed by 5 bases and the J gene end by 1 base; junction bases not matched to a gene: 9. This CDR3 has 16 amino acids. CDR1 and CDR2 (germline): SGHVS, FQNEAQ. The CDR3 nucleotides are TGTGCCAGCAGCATCCAGGGGGCGCGGAGGAACACTGAAGCTTTCTTT. This translates into CASSIQGARRNTEAFF.

This clonotype was detected many times. The V and J genes are TRBV10-1 and TRBJ1-1, with a weak D call TRBD1 (5 bases). This CDR3 spans 15 amino acids. Germline CDR1 and CDR2: WNHNN and SYGVQD (reference sequence). V was pared by 6 bases and J by 8 bases, with 22 bases between. This CDR3 reads CASSPGGDRRAEAFF. CDR3 nucleotides: TGCGCCAGCAGCCCGGGAGGGGACCGAAGGGCAGAAGCTTTCTTT.

V and J are TRBV11-1 and TRBJ2-7; D unclear. The V gene lost 2 bases and the J gene lost 2 bases, with 16 bases spanning the gap. Germline values: CDR1 SGHAT, CDR2 FQDESV (reference sequence). The CDR3 contains 16 residues. CDR3 loop: CASSLSLLGGTYEQYF. CDR3 in DNA: TGTGCCAGCAGCTTATCATTATTAGGCGGAACCTACGAGCAGTACTTC.

On this clonotype itself: With a much larger clone just one base away, this may be a read error. The J gene is TRBJ1-5, the V gene TRBV10-2, with a tentative D call TRBD1 (6 bases). Trimming cost V 4 bases and J 0 bases, with 10 bases left between them. Germline CDR1 reads WSHSY; CDR2 reads SAAADI. The CDR3 is 15 amino acids. CDR3 in DNA: TGCGCCAGCAGTGGCGGACAGAGTAGCAATCAGCCCCAGCATTTT. This sequence encodes CASSGGQSSNQPQHF.

V and J are TRBV5-6 and TRBJ1-2; 9 nucleotides line up with TRBD1. From germline, CDR1 is SGHDT and CDR2 YYEEEE. V was pared by 2 bases and J by 4 bases, with 6 bases of the junction left unmatched. The CDR3 runs 15 residues. In DNA form, the CDR3 reads TGTGCCAGCAGCTTCGGGACAGGGATTGGCTATGGCTACACCTTC. It is translated as CASSFGTGIGYGYTF.

The V and J genes are TRBV7-2 and TRBJ1-6; 8 nucleotides match TRBD1. There are 17 residues in the CDR3. Trimming took 5 bases from V and 5 from J; bases not matched to a gene: 11. Looked up from germline, CDR1 is SGHTA and CDR2 is FQGNSA. CDR3 sequence reads: CASSISQGGTDNSPLHF. Here the CDR3 DNA reads TGTGCCAGCAGCATCTCACAGGGGGGGACAGATAATTCACCCCTCCACTTT.